Sequencing of this T cell receptor (beta chain) was carried out in a study of PD-1 blockade in classical Hodgkin lymphoma. Study-level background: Treatment was intravenous nivolumab, 3 mg/kg every 2 weeks, until progression.

Study-wide results and caveats: Nothing has yet pinned down what causes the repertoire differences, possibly disease activity or prior therapy. In CD4+ cells, TCR diversity went up significantly by C4D1, but in CD8+ cells it did not.

This clone was detected a few times. The antigen remains undetermined. Time point noted: cycle 4 day 1 (C4D1), after six to seven weeks of nivolumab. No patient escaped relapse after autologous stem cell transplantation, and brentuximab vedotin exposure varied. Sequencing was performed with immunoSEQ multiplex PCR; in TCRdb, only in-frame clones are kept and a portion is missing. The sample includes some 93,000 clones, under 85% of them seen just once. The CDR3 extends over 13 amino acids. In germline, CDR1 is MNHNY, CDR2 SVGAGI (reference sequence). Deletions cut 6 bases from V and 6 bases from J, with 13 bases between.

Here the sequenced sample was peripheral blood mononuclear cells (PBMCs), taken before the fourth cycle of nivolumab. The chain is built from TRBV6-6 and TRBJ2-3; D may be TRBD2 (6 bases). The source of this sequence is a human donor with classical Hodgkin lymphoma. This CDR3 reads CASSPNRGDTQYF. In nucleotides, the CDR3 is TGTGCCAGCAGCCCGAACCGGGGGGATACGCAGTATTTT.